These 11 T cell receptor beta chains originate from one sample sequenced in a study of T cell responses to AZD1222 COVID-19 vaccine. Produced via immunoSEQ multiplex PCR; TCRdb's table is partial and in-frame only. This table has about 150,000 clones, more than 75% appearing once. The sequencing used peripheral blood, collected on day 0 of AZD1222 vaccination. The receptors derive from an adult in good health.

In this sample, this clone turned up a few times. The V and J genes are TRBV2 and TRBJ1-3, with 8 nucleotides matching TRBD1. Per germline, CDR1 SNHLY and CDR2 FYNNEI. Losses at the gene ends were 5 bases for V and 7 bases for J; bases not matched to a gene: 10. The CDR3 consists of 15 residues. The CDR3 DNA reads TGTGCCAGCAGTTACGACAGGGGCGCTCGGAACACCATATATTTT. Its translation: CASSYDRGARNTIYF.

The chain carries TRBV7-8 and TRBJ2-6; 8 nucleotides agree with TRBD1. The CDR3 is made up of 18 amino acids. V trimming: 4 bases; J trimming: 4 bases; junction bases outside the gene matches: 12. Germline V CDR1 and CDR2: SGHVS, FQNEAQ. The CDR3 sequence: CASSYRDRSSGGANVLTF. The CDR3 region has the DNA TGTGCCAGCAGCTACCGGGACAGGTCTTCAGGGGGGGCCAACGTCCTGACTTTC.

The chain carries TRBV7-9 and TRBJ1-1, with D hard to call. The length of the CDR3 is 12 residues. The V end was cut by 5 bases, the J end by 0 bases, with 4 bases between. The germline CDR1 and CDR2 sequences are SEHNR and FQNEAQ (reference sequence). The CDR3 region is CASSPMNTEAFF. CDR3 coding DNA: TGTGCCAGCAGCCCGATGAACACTGAAGCTTTCTTT.

Regarding this clone: Other nucleotide sequences in the sample specify the same CDR3. V is TRBV18 and J is TRBJ1-5; D remains ambiguous. Germline lookup yields CDR1 KGHSH and CDR2 LQKENI. The V end was cut by 3 bases, the J end by 7 bases, with 10 bases between. The CDR3 has 13 amino acids. As DNA, the CDR3 is TGTGCCAGCTCACCTGGCAGGAACCAGCCCCAGCATTTT. The encoded protein is CASSPGRNQPQHF.

A single count supports this clone. V and J are TRBV6-5 and TRBJ1-5; 7 bases match TRBD1. V trimming: 6 bases; J trimming: 5 bases; junction bases outside the gene matches: 7. The CDR3 has 14 residues. The V gene's germline CDR1 is MNHEY and CDR2 SVGAGI. CDR3 sequence reads: CASRQTGADQPQHF. CDR3 DNA: TGTGCCAGCAGACAAACAGGGGCGGATCAGCCCCAGCATTTT.

The chain carries TRBV7-6 and TRBJ2-7, with D unresolved. The V and J ends lost 5 bases and 0 bases respectively, with 11 bases between them. The germline CDR1 and CDR2 sequences are SGHVS and FNYEAQ. This CDR3 region has 14 residues. As DNA, the CDR3 is TGTGCCAGCAGCCCAGACCGGAGCTCCTACGAGCAGTACTTC. Translation: CASSPDRSSYEQYF.

J is TRBJ1-1 and V is TRBV27, with D uncertain. The germline gives CDR1 MNHEY, CDR2 SMNVEV (reference sequence). V shed 2 bases and J shed 3 bases, with 16 bases lying between them. The CDR3 is made up of 16 amino acids. The CDR3 DNA is TGTGCCAGCAGTTTACAAAGGGAGGTACGGGACACTGAAGCTTTCTTT. Its translation: CASSLQREVRDTEAFF.

J is TRBJ1-2 and V is TRBV3-1 (or the pseudogene TRBV3-2); TRBD1 matches 9 bases. CDR1 is LGHDT and CDR2 is YNNKEL in the germline V gene (reference sequence). This CDR3 region has 20 residues. V was clipped by 0 bases and J by 7 bases; unmatched bases: 21. In DNA form, the CDR3 reads TGTGCCAGCAGCCAAGATGGGCCCATGGGTCCTGGGACAGGGAGATTTGGCTACACCTTC. Its protein product is CASSQDGPMGPGTGRFGYTF.

In the case of this clone: The same CDR3 arises from other DNA sequences in this sample as well. The CDR3 region has the DNA TGTGCCAGCAGCTTGATACAGGGGGACTATGGCTACACCTTC. Translation gives CASSLIQGDYGYTF. The chain couples TRBV5-4 to TRBJ1-2; 8 bases are shared with TRBD1. This CDR3 has 14 amino acids. V lost 1 base to trimming and J lost 3 bases; unmatched junction nucleotides: 2. Germline values: CDR1 SGHNT, CDR2 YYREEE (reference sequence). Full variable domain (rest looked up from reference TRBV5-4 and TRBJ1-2): ETGVTQSPTHLIKTRGQQVTLRCSSQSGHNTVSWYQQALGQGPQFIFQYYREEENGRGNFPPRFSGLQFPNYSSELNVNALELDDSALYLCASSLIQGDYGYTFGSGTRLTVV.

This clone showed up just a few times. The rearrangement uses TRBV10-3 and TRBJ1-5, with D tentatively TRBD1 (6 bases). The CDR3 loop spans 14 amino acids. The ends were cut back, 6 bases at V and 4 bases at J, with 13 bases in the middle. Germline values: CDR1 ENHRY, CDR2 SYGVKD. CDR3 sequence: CAISRQATNQPQHF. CDR3 bases: TGTGCCATCAGCAGACAGGCTACGAATCAGCCCCAGCATTTT.

In its sample, this clone was seen once. The rearrangement uses TRBV28 and TRBJ2-3, with D perhaps TRBD1 (6 bases). The V gene's germline CDR1 is MDHEN and CDR2 SYDVKM. The CDR3 covers 14 residues. Deletions cut 8 bases from V and 2 bases from J, with 14 bases between. The CDR3 spells CASRWGRATDTQYF. CDR3 nucleotide sequence: TGTGCCAGCCGCTGGGGGCGCGCCACAGATACGCAGTATTTT.